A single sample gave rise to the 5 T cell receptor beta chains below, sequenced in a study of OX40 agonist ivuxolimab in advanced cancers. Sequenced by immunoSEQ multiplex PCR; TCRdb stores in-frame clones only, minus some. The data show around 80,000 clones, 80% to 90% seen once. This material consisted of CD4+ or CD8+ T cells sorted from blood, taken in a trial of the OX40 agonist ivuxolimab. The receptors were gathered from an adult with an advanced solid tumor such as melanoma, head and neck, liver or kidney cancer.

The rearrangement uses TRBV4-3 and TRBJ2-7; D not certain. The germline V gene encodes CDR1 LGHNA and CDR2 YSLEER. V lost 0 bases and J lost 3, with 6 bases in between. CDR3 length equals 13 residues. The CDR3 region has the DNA TGCGCCAGCAGCCAAGACAGGTTCTACGAGCAGTACTTC. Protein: CASSQDRFYEQYF.

In DNA form, the CDR3 reads TGTGCCAGCAGCTTGGGTGGGCACACTGAAGCTTTCTTT. Its translation: CASSLGGHTEAFF. The chain combines TRBV5-6 with TRBJ1-1; D is uncertain. The CDR3 has 13 amino acids. Germline lookup yields CDR1 SGHDT and CDR2 YYEEEE. The germline V and J ends were trimmed by 0 bases and 3 bases, with 6 bases remaining between them.

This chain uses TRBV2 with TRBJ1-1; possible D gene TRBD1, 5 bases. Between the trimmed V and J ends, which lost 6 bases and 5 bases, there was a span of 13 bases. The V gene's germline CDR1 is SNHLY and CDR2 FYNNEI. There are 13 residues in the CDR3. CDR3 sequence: CASSRGTRTEAFF. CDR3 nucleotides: TGTGCCAGCAGCAGAGGGACCCGGACTGAAGCTTTCTTT.

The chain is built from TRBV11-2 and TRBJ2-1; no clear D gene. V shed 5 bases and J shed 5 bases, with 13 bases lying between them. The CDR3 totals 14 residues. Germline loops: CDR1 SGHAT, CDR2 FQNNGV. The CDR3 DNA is TGTGCCAGCAGCCCCTTCAACCGAAACAATGAGCAGTTCTTC. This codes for CASSPFNRNNEQFF.

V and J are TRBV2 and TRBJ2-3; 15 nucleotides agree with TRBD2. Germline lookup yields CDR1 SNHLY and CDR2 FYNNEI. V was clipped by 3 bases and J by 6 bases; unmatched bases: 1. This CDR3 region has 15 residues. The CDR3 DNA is TGTGCCAGCAGTGACGGGACTAGCGGGAGGGATACGCAGTATTTT. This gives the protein CASSDGTSGRDTQYF. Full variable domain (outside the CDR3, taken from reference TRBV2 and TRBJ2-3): EPEVTQTPSHQVTQMGQEVILRCVPISNHLYFYWYRQILGQKVEFLVSFYNNEISEKSEIFDDQFSVERPDGSNFTLKIRSTKLEDSAMYFCASSDGTSGRDTQYFGPGTRLTVL.